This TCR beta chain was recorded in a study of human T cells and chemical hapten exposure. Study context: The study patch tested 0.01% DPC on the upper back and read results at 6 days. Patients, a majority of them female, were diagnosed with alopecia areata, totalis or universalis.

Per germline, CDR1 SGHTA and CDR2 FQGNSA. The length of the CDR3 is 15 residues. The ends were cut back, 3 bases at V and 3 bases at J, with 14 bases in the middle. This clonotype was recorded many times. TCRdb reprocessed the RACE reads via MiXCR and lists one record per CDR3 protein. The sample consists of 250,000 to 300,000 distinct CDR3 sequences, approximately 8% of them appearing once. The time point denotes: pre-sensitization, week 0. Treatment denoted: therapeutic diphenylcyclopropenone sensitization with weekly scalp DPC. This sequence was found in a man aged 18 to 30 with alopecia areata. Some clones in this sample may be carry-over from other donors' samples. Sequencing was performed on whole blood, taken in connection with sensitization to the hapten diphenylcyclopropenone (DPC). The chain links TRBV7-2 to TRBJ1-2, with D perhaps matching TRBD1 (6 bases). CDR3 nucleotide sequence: TGTGCCAGCAGCTTCAACAGGGTTAAGGACTATGGCTACACCTTC. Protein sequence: CASSFNRVKDYGYTF.